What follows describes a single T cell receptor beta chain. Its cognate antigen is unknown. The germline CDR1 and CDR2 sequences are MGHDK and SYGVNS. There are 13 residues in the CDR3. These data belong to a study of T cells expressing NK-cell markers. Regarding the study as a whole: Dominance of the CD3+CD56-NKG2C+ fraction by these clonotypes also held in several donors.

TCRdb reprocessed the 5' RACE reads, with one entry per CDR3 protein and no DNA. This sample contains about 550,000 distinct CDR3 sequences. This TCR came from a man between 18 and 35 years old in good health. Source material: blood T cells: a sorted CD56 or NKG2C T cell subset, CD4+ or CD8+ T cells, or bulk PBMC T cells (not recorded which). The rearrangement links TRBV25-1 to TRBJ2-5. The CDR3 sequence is CASSSGIPETQYF.